This TCR beta chain appears in the sequencing data of a study of T-cell memory formation after mild COVID-19. From germline, CDR1 is SGHVS and CDR2 FNYEAQ. The CDR3 contains 13 residues. Trimming pared 1 base from V and 4 bases from J, leaving 8 bases between. One entry per CDR3 protein results from TCRdb running MiXCR on the 5' RACE reads. The table lists about 16,000 distinct CDR3 sequences, about a quarter of them singletons. This clonotype was seen repeatedly, ten times or more. The receptor was isolated from a man in his late teens or twenties who had mild COVID-19 (a few samples of this study predate the infection). Cell type and time point are not known. The V gene is TRBV7-6, the J gene TRBJ2-7; tentative D call: TRBD1 (6 bases). The sequenced sample was PBMCs or a T cell subset sorted from them (not recorded which). The CDR3 sequence is CASSLGQVYEQYF. The CDR3 DNA sequence: TGTGCCAGCAGCTTAGGACAGGTTTACGAGCAGTACTTC.